A selection of T cell receptor beta chains follows, all from one sample in a study of blood T cell repertoires in COVID-19. Some clones are missing from TCRdb's copy, which holds only in-frame ones; the method was immunoSEQ multiplex PCR. This table holds 450,000 to 600,000 clones, around 90% found once. Source material: PBMCs or T cells enriched from blood (not recorded which). The receptors come from a woman aged 18 to 35 who had recovered from COVID-19. CDR3s include the opening cysteine and the closing phenylalanine or tryptophan. Fields, in order: V gene, J gene, D gene, clone size, CDR3 DNA, CDR3 protein. D genes are given only for firm matches. Not all rows give a size; the values are once, few, many and, for expanded clones, a class.

V: TRBV20-1
J: TRBJ2-3
D: NA
size: NA
DNA: TGCAGTGCGAGCGGGTTAGATACGCAGTATTTT
CDR3: CSASGLDTQYF

V: TRBV2
J: TRBJ1-1
D: TRBD1
size: NA
DNA: TGTGCCACACAGGGGTCTGAGGGAACTGAAGCTTTCTTT
CDR3: CATQGSEGTEAFF

V: TRBV28
J: TRBJ1-5
D: NA
size: NA
DNA: TGTGCCAGCAGCTCCGCGGAGCTCGTGAATCAGCCCCAGCATTTT
CDR3: CASSSAELVNQPQHF

V: TRBV4-2
J: TRBJ2-3
D: NA
size: NA
DNA: TGTGCCAGCAGCCAAGATTCTAGGGGAGGAACAGATACGCAGTATTTT
CDR3: CASSQDSRGGTDTQYF

V: TRBV5-8
J: TRBJ2-7
D: NA
size: NA
DNA: TGTGCCAGCATCCCAGCCGGGTCACCCCGCTACGAGCAGTACTTC
CDR3: CASIPAGSPRYEQYF

V: TRBV7-9
J: TRBJ1-2
D: NA
size: NA
DNA: TGTGCCAGCACCGGAGACTTTAACTATGGCTACACCTTC
CDR3: CASTGDFNYGYTF

V: TRBV2
J: TRBJ2-1
D: TRBD2
size: NA
DNA: TGTGCCACTTCTCGGACTAGCGGGGTATACAATGAGCAGTTCTTC
CDR3: CATSRTSGVYNEQFF

V: TRBV18
J: TRBJ2-5
D: NA
size: NA
DNA: TGTGCCAGCTCACCCGAGGCGGAGACCCAGTACTTC
CDR3: CASSPEAETQYF

V: TRBV5-5
J: TRBJ1-6
D: TRBD1
size: NA
DNA: TGTGCCAGCAGCTTGGACGCAGGGGGATGGTCACCCCTCCACTTT
CDR3: CASSLDAGGWSPLHF

V: TRBV7-2
J: TRBJ1-1
D: TRBD1
size: once
DNA: TGTGCCAGCAGAATGTACAGGGGTGTCACTGAAGCTTTCTTT
CDR3: CASRMYRGVTEAFF

V: TRBV30
J: TRBJ1-5
D: NA
size: NA
DNA: TGTGCCTGGAACCGACAGTCCAATCAGCCCCAGCATTTT
CDR3: CAWNRQSNQPQHF

V: TRBV19
J: TRBJ2-3
D: TRBD2
size: NA
DNA: TGTGCCAGTAGTACAGTAGCGGGGGGATCGGATACGCAGTATTTT
CDR3: CASSTVAGGSDTQYF

V: TRBV2
J: TRBJ2-3
D: TRBD1
size: NA
DNA: TGTGCCAGCAGTGCGTCCGGGACAGAAACAGATACGCAGTATTTT
CDR3: CASSASGTETDTQYF

V: TRBV7-2
J: TRBJ1-2
D: NA
size: once
DNA: TGTGCCAGCAGCTCCTGGGCCGGGAGGTTCGACTATGGCTACACCTTC
CDR3: CASSSWAGRFDYGYTF

V: TRBV6-4
J: TRBJ1-1
D: NA
size: NA
DNA: TGTGCCAGCAGTGACACTCGAGGTCGCCCCCGTGGGGCAAGGGAAGCTTTCTTT
CDR3: CASSDTRGRPRGAREAFF

V: TRBV7-6
J: TRBJ2-5
D: TRBD2
size: NA
DNA: TGTGCCAGCAGCTTAAATGATGCGGGGGGGCAAGAGACCCAGTACTTC
CDR3: CASSLNDAGGQETQYF

V: TRBV14
J: TRBJ2-7
D: NA
size: NA
DNA: TGTGCCAGCAGCCTTAATACCTACGAGCAGTACTTC
CDR3: CASSLNTYEQYF

V: TRBV4-2
J: TRBJ2-6
D: NA
size: NA
DNA: TGTGCCAGCAGCCAAGACCGGGACTCCTCCGACTCTGGGGCCAACGTCCTGACTTTC
CDR3: CASSQDRDSSDSGANVLTF

V: TRBV9
J: TRBJ1-4
D: TRBD1
size: NA
DNA: TGTGCCAGCAGCGCGGGACAGGTAGCAACTAATGAAAAACTGTTTTTT
CDR3: CASSAGQVATNEKLFF

V: TRBV5-4
J: TRBJ1-1
D: NA
size: NA
DNA: TGTGCCAGCAGCTTGTATTCGGGGTCGGAAGCTTTCTTT
CDR3: CASSLYSGSEAFF

V: TRBV6-1
J: TRBJ2-7
D: TRBD1
size: NA
DNA: TGTGCCAGCAGTGAGGATACCGGGACAGGAGGGTGGGAGCAGTACTTC
CDR3: CASSEDTGTGGWEQYF

V: TRBV2
J: TRBJ1-1
D: NA
size: NA
DNA: TGTGCCAGCAGCGACATCTCGAACACTGAAGCTTTCTTT
CDR3: CASSDISNTEAFF

V: TRBV11-2
J: TRBJ2-7
D: TRBD2
size: NA
DNA: TGTGCCAGCAGCCCCCTCAATCGACAGCGGGGGGGTTCCTACGAGCAGTACTTC
CDR3: CASSPLNRQRGGSYEQYF

V: TRBV30
J: TRBJ1-2
D: TRBD1
size: many
DNA: TGTGCCTGGAGACGAGATATCACAGGGGCAGGCACCTTC
CDR3: CAWRRDITGAGTF

V: TRBV6-5
J: TRBJ1-2
D: TRBD1
size: NA
DNA: TGTGCCAGCAGAGCGACAGGGGGGGAGGACTACACCTTC
CDR3: CASRATGGEDYTF

V: TRBV5-1
J: TRBJ1-1
D: TRBD1
size: once
DNA: TGCGCCAGCAGCTCCCGACAGGGGGCTGAAGCTTTCTTT
CDR3: CASSSRQGAEAFF

V: TRBV29-1
J: TRBJ2-1
D: TRBD2
size: NA
DNA: TGCAGCGTTGAGACTAGCTACGCCCAGTTCTTC
CDR3: CSVETSYAQFF

V: TRBV13
J: TRBJ2-5
D: TRBD2
size: once
DNA: TGTGCCAGCAGCTTAGGGGTGGTCGGGACTAGCGATGAGACCCAGTACTTC
CDR3: CASSLGVVGTSDETQYF

V: TRBV7-7
J: TRBJ2-5
D: TRBD2
size: NA
DNA: TGTGCTAGCAGCTTAGCGCGATTGGCTAGCGGGGACTATGAGACCCAGTACTTC
CDR3: CASSLARLASGDYETQYF

V: TRBV7-8
J: TRBJ2-7
D: NA
size: once
DNA: TGTGCCAGCAGCCCGAAGACGGGTCCGGCCTACGAGCAGTACTTC
CDR3: CASSPKTGPAYEQYF

V: TRBV28
J: TRBJ2-5
D: NA
size: once
DNA: TGTGCCAGCAGTTTGGAGGGCAGGGCCCAAGAGACCCAGTACTTC
CDR3: CASSLEGRAQETQYF

V: TRBV15
J: TRBJ2-1
D: NA
size: once
DNA: TGTGCCACCAGGGGGGGGGCGGATAATGAGCAGTTCTTC
CDR3: CATRGGADNEQFF

V: TRBV6-1
J: TRBJ1-6
D: TRBD1
size: NA
DNA: TGTGCCAGCAGTGAGGGACAGGCCCCAATTTCACCCCTCCACTTT
CDR3: CASSEGQAPISPLHF

V: TRBV19
J: TRBJ1-2
D: NA
size: NA
DNA: TGTGCCAGTAGTATAGATTCGACAGGTCCGGAGAGCTACACCTTC
CDR3: CASSIDSTGPESYTF

V: TRBV7-9
J: TRBJ1-2
D: NA
size: NA
DNA: TGTGCCAGCAGCTTGGCTCAGGGTACTAACTATGGCTACACCTTC
CDR3: CASSLAQGTNYGYTF

V: TRBV18
J: TRBJ2-1
D: NA
size: few
DNA: TGTGCCAGCTCCCTACAGGGAAGCCAGTTCTTC
CDR3: CASSLQGSQFF

V: TRBV7-2
J: TRBJ2-1
D: TRBD2
size: NA
DNA: TGTGCCAGCAGCTTAAGGGGGCTAGCGGGGAGGATTCGGCAGTTCTTC
CDR3: CASSLRGLAGRIRQFF

V: TRBV7-9
J: TRBJ1-2
D: TRBD1
size: once
DNA: TGTGCCAGCAGCCCCCCCAAGGGGGCACACTATGGCTACACCTTC
CDR3: CASSPPKGAHYGYTF

V: TRBV11-2
J: TRBJ1-2
D: TRBD1
size: once
DNA: TGTGCCAGCAGCTTTGACAGGGTATCAGGTGGCTACACCTTC
CDR3: CASSFDRVSGGYTF

V: TRBV30
J: TRBJ2-1
D: NA
size: NA
DNA: TGTGCCTGGAATGACAGGCACGCTCAATACAATGAGCAGTTCTTC
CDR3: CAWNDRHAQYNEQFF